This note documents a single T cell receptor beta chain sequence. Antigen specificity is unknown. This record belongs to a study of cytotoxic CD8 clonotypes in ibrutinib-treated CLL. Study details: Patients gave response samples after a median around twelve months of treatment, range 6 to 36. The sample average was about 270,000 productive templates and 94,082 productive rearrangements. General study results and limits: Investigators sampled sustained-remission and progressing patients at differing times.

Depths of 1 in 200,000 to 1 in 1 million T cells were the sequencing target. Profiling relied on immunoSEQ multiplex PCR, and the TCRdb table lists in-frame clones only, not all of them. The table records 130,000 or so clones, roughly 84% of them present only once. This CDR3 is 14 amino acids long. Germline lookup yields CDR1 SGHTA and CDR2 FQGNSA. Trimming shortened V by 6 bases and J by 7 bases, and 15 bases separated the two germline ends. The sample consisted of PBMCs, taken after 24 months of ibrutinib treatment. The genes are TRBV7-2 and TRBJ2-2; D possibly uses TRBD1 or TRBD2 (6 bases each). The source of this sequence is a human donor with chronic lymphocytic leukemia. CDR3 nucleotide sequence: TGTGCCAGCAGGTTTGGGGGGCATGGCGGGGAGCTGTTTTTT. Translation: CASRFGGHGGELFF.